Listed below are T cell receptor beta chains from one sample, sequenced in a study of tumor-infiltrating lymphocytes in primary liver carcinoma. TCRdb reprocessed the multiplex PCR reads with MiXCR, giving one entry per CDR3 protein. The sample carries approximately 92,000 distinct CDR3 sequences, about 70% recorded once. Input material: tumor-adjacent normal liver tissue. The receptors were sampled from a man aged 40-50 years with primary liver carcinoma and hepatitis B virus infection. Each CDR3 is given with its conserved first and last residue. The D gene is left open where the match is weak. Rows give clone size only sometimes, using once, few, many, or a class for an expanded clone.

v_call	j_call	d_call	clone_size	cdr3_nt	cdr3_aa
TRBV11-2	TRBJ2-1	NA	NA	TGTGCCAGCGGCCAGGCTAGCGTGTACAATGAACAGATCTTC	CASGQASVYNEQIF
TRBV11-2	TRBJ2-2	NA	NA	TGTACCAGCAGCACCTGGACCCTGTACACCGAGGAGCTGTTTTTT	CTSSTWTLYTEELFF
TRBV11-2	TRBJ2-3	NA	once	TGTACCAGCAGCCAAGGAACTCCAGGCACAGTTACGCAGTATTTT	CTSSQGTPGTVTQYF
TRBV11-2	TRBJ2-3	NA	NA	TGTGCCAGCAGCTTAGAACGCGCAGGGCGGTGGAGTCTGTATTTT	CASSLERAGRWSLYF
TRBV11-2	TRBJ2-2	NA	NA	TGTGCCAGCAGCTGTACGTACGGAAGGAGAGGGGAGCTGTTTTTT	CASSCTYGRRGELFF
TRBV29-1	TRBJ2-6	TRBD1	many	TGCAGCGTCGCTCAGGGGGCGCTTGGGGCCAACGTCCTGACTTTC	CSVAQGALGANVLTF
TRBV25-1	TRBJ2-3	NA	NA	TGTGCCAGCAGTGTAGGAGGCGTGGCAGGGGCCACAGATACGCAGTATTTC	CASSVGGVAGATDTQYF
TRBV12-3/TRBV12-4	TRBJ2-1	NA	NA	TGTGTCAGCATCCTCGGCCAAGATCACAATGAGCAGTTCTTC	CVSILGQDHNEQFF
TRBV4-1	TRBJ2-1	NA	once	TGTGCCAGCAGCCAAGGTAACAATGAGCAGTTCTTC	CASSQGNNEQFF
TRBV6-5	TRBJ2-5	NA	few	TGTGCCAGCAGTTCTTATAGACTCCAAGAGACCCGGTACTTC	CASSSYRLQETRYF
TRBV10-2	TRBJ1-5	NA	many	TGCGCCAGCTCCGAGACAGGCAATCAGCCCCAGCATTTT	CASSETGNQPQHF
TRBV12-3/TRBV12-4	TRBJ2-1	TRBD1	many	TGTGCCAGCAGCACTAAACAGGGGACAGGGGGCTTTTACAATGAGCAGTTCTTC	CASSTKQGTGGFYNEQFF
TRBV29-1	TRBJ2-1	TRBD2	many	TGCAGCGTAATCCCCCCCAGCGGGACCGATGAGCAGTTCTTC	CSVIPPSGTDEQFF
TRBV4-2	TRBJ2-3	TRBD2	NA	TGTGCCAGCAGCCATTACACCAGCGGGAGCGGACGCACAGATACGCAGTATTTT	CASSHYTSGSGRTDTQYF
TRBV11-2	TRBJ2-5	NA	NA	TGTGCCATCTGCTTAAGACCCGGGGACGGGGAGACCCAGTACTTC	CAICLRPGDGETQYF
TRBV11-2	TRBJ2-3	NA	NA	TGTGCTAGCAGCTCGGGAACTTTGGAGGTTGGATATACGCAGTATTTT	CASSSGTLEVGYTQYF
TRBV5-4	TRBJ2-1	NA	NA	TGTGCCAGCGGCGGCGGCCCGGGACTTACTTTCGATGAGCAGTTCTTC	CASGGGPGLTFDEQFF
TRBV12-3/TRBV12-4	TRBJ2-7	NA	once	TGTGCCAGCAGTGGCCCCCCACGACCCAATGAGCAGTACTTC	CASSGPPRPNEQYF
TRBV7-8	TRBJ2-3	TRBD2	NA	TGTTCCAGCAGCTTAGCCGAAGCGGGAGGGCTACATGATACGCAGTATTTT	CSSSLAEAGGLHDTQYF
TRBV11-2	TRBJ2-7	TRBD1	NA	TGTGCCAGCAATCCCTGGACAGGAGCTGGAGGCGAGCAGTACTTC	CASNPWTGAGGEQYF
TRBV4-1	TRBJ1-2	TRBD1	NA	TGCGCCAGCGGCCAAGCCCCGGGACAGGGCTACAGCTACACCTTC	CASGQAPGQGYSYTF
TRBV11-3	TRBJ2-1	NA	NA	TGTGCCAGCAGCCATGTAGTGGGAGGAGGAGAGCAGTTCTTC	CASSHVVGGGEQFF